This T cell receptor (beta chain) was sequenced for a study of blood T cell repertoires in COVID-19. Study-wide background: Samples of COVID-19 (acute and convalescent) were obtained from the United States, Italy and Spain. T cells, B-cell-depleted T cells, or PBMCs supplied cDNA or gDNA.

A note on this clone: The junction differs from germline at one of its ends, possibly a read error.

Germline V gene lookup returns CDR1 LNHDA and CDR2 SQIVND (reference sequence). The CDR3 totals 14 residues. The method was immunoSEQ multiplex PCR; TCRdb's version includes in-frame clones alone and lacks a portion of them. The data contain fewer than 65,000 clones, 79% of them singletons. The rearrangement links TRBV19 to TRBJ2-1, with 13 bases aligning to TRBD2. The sequencing sample was made of peripheral blood. This TCR came from a man aged 65 to 79 with acute or convalescent COVID-19. In DNA form, the CDR3 reads TGTGCCAGTAGAGAAGGACTAGCGGGAGCCCCCTGGGTCTTC. Translating it yields CASREGLAGAPWVF.